Sequencing of this T cell receptor beta chain was carried out in a study of TIL therapy for anti-PD-1-resistant metastatic lung cancer. About the study: Median patient age was approximately 59, ranging roughly 38-85 years.

This CDR3 is built from 18 residues. V was clipped by 0 bases and J by 6 bases; unmatched bases: 13. CDR1 and CDR2 (germline): SGHTS, YDEGEE. Sample time point: pre-treatment sample, taken before nivolumab and TIL therapy. Stage 4 NSCLC adults joined between 2017 and January 2020. Sequencing used immunoSEQ v3. Method: immunoSEQ multiplex PCR; TCRdb's copy keeps in-frame clones and lacks some. Counted here are 55,000 or so clones, about 81% occurring once; the ten biggest clones make up about 2.8%. This clone occurred a few times. Antigen: not known. Study results and caveats: The cohort had more treatment-naive, never-smoker and oncogene-addicted patients than typical. After infusion, TIL clonotypes partly replaced peripheral T cells and declined over months.

The rearrangement links TRBV5-8 to TRBJ2-1; 9 nucleotides align to TRBD2. The sample was blood, taken at baseline. This TCR was sampled from a person aged 25 to 85 with non-small cell lung cancer. As DNA, the CDR3 is TGTGCCAGCAGCTTGGCCTCACTTCTAGCGGGGATTCCCAATGAGCAGTTCTTC. Amino acid sequence: CASSLASLLAGIPNEQFF.